This T cell receptor (beta chain) was sequenced for a study of blood T cell repertoires in COVID-19. TCRdb's copy holds only in-frame clones and misses some; the assay was immunoSEQ multiplex PCR. This table has roughly 400,000 clones, 70% to 90% appearing once. Donors were grouped by their self-reported clinical history. Trimming removed 1 base from V and 3 bases from J; junction bases left unmatched: 1. CDR1 is SGHVS and CDR2 is FQNEAQ in the germline V gene. CDR3 length equals 14 residues. The sequence was collected from a woman in her thirties or forties with acute COVID-19. V usage is TRBV7-8 and J usage is TRBJ2-5, with 8 bases identical to TRBD2. Sequences were obtained from PBMCs or T cells enriched from blood (not recorded which). CDR3 sequence (DNA): TGTGCCAGCAGCTTAGGACTAGCGAAAGAGACCCAGTACTTC. This gives the protein CASSLGLAKETQYF.